Presented here are 29 T cell receptor beta chains from one specimen sequenced in a study of cytomegalovirus exposure and HLA in healthy donors. 13 Jbeta primers and 60 Vbeta primers were used for the PCR. Using immunoSEQ multiplex PCR, the repertoire was profiled, and TCRdb retains in-frame clones only, with some absent. Of roughly 180,000 clones listed, 70% to 90% are singletons. The sequenced sample consisted of PBMCs. The origin of the receptors is a man younger than 30 in good health and CMV-seropositive.

The chain couples TRBV6-1 to TRBJ1-5; no definite D call. Deletions cut 0 bases from V and 11 bases from J, with 14 bases between. CDR3 length: 14 residues. The germline CDR1 and CDR2 sequences are MNHNS and SASEGT. CDR3 sequence (DNA): TGTGCCAGCAGTGAAGCCCTGATTAGTCTTTCCCAGCATTTT. As protein: CASSEALISLSQHF.

The rearrangement uses TRBV30 and TRBJ2-5; 9 positions match TRBD2. Gene TRBJ2-7 matches the end of the DNA better, so the J call may be wrong. The CDR3 is 15 residues long. Germline V CDR1 and CDR2: GTSNPN, SVGIG (reference sequence). The DNA of the CDR3 is TGTGCCTGGAGTGTAGATAGCGGGGGATCCTACGAGCAGTACTTC. Amino acids: CAWSVDSGGSYEQYF.

The chain uses TRBV5-4 and TRBJ2-3; 7 nucleotides agree with TRBD1. The CDR3 spans 17 residues. CDR1 is SGHNT, CDR2 YYREEE, per germline (reference sequence). V shed 4 bases, J shed 5 bases, and the junction held 16 bases outside the gene matches. The CDR3 loop reads CASSNGQVLRGLDTQYF. Here the CDR3 DNA reads TGTGCCAGCAGCAACGGACAGGTCCTCAGGGGCTTAGATACGCAGTATTTT.

The chain is built from TRBV13 and TRBJ2-1; 10 bases align to TRBD1. Germline V gene data show CDR1 as PRHDT and CDR2 as FYEKMQ (reference sequence). The CDR3 covers 15 residues. V lost 3 bases, J lost 7 bases, and 6 bases stayed unmatched. In nucleotides, the CDR3 is TGTGCCAGCAGCTTGGGGGACAGGGGCGGAAATGAGCAGTTCTTC. The encoded protein is CASSLGDRGGNEQFF.

This chain links TRBV9 with TRBJ2-3; 8 nucleotides agree with TRBD2. The J segment lost 6 bases and the V segment lost 4 bases, leaving 13 bases of the junction unmatched. The CDR3 runs 16 residues. The germline gives CDR1 SGDLS, CDR2 YYNGEE. In nucleotides, the CDR3 is TGTGCCAGCAGCACCCCTCGAGCGGGGGACTGGGATACGCAGTATTTT. It translates to CASSTPRAGDWDTQYF.

In the case of this clone: The germline gene is not matched at one end of the junction; a read error may be the cause. The rearrangement uses TRBV6-4 and TRBJ2-1, with TRBD2 matching 8 bases. The CDR3 has 15 residues. Germline CDR1 and CDR2: MRHNA and SNTAGT. CDR3 nucleotides: TGTGCCAGCAGTGACGAAGCGGGGGCATACAGTGAGCAGTTCTTC. This codes for CASSDEAGAYSEQFF.

This rearrangement joins TRBV6-1 to TRBJ1-5; no firm D call. V dropped 0 bases and J dropped 4 bases, with 10 bases sitting between them. Germline CDR1 is MNHNS and CDR2 is SASEGT. The CDR3 is 15 residues long. CDR3 in DNA: TGTGCCAGCAGTGAAGCGCGGGCAGCGAATCAGCCCCAGCATTTT. This translates into CASSEARAANQPQHF.

The chain uses TRBV5-1 and TRBJ1-6, with 11 positions matching TRBD1. The germline CDR1 and CDR2 sequences are SGHRS and YFSETQ. Germline trimming cut 5 bases from V and 6 bases from J; bases unmatched to any gene: 19. The CDR3 length is 20 residues. In DNA form, the CDR3 reads TGCGCCAGCAGACCGAGGTCCGGGACAGGGGGATATGGGACTAATTCACCCCTCCACTTT. Protein: CASRPRSGTGGYGTNSPLHF.

This clone showed up just a few times. CDR3 amino acids: CASSQAPARKNTEAFF. The CDR3, as DNA: TGTGCCAGCAGCCAAGCCCCGGCCAGGAAGAACACTGAAGCTTTCTTT. The chain is built from TRBV4-2 and TRBJ1-1; D is unclear. The CDR3 contains 16 residues. Per the germline V gene, CDR1 is LGHNA and CDR2 is YNFKEQ. V lost 1 base and J 1 base, leaving 13 bases between the germline ends.

CDR3 sequence reads: CASSLDDGRAETQYF. For the CDR3, the DNA is TGTGCCAGCAGCTTAGATGATGGCAGGGCGGAGACCCAGTACTTC. V gene TRBV7-2 combines with J gene TRBJ2-5; D possibly corresponds to TRBD1 (5 bases). CDR3 length: 15 residues. Per germline, CDR1 SGHTA and CDR2 FQGNSA. The V end lost 1 base, the J end lost 5 bases, and 14 bases lay between the germline ends.

The rearrangement joins TRBV5-1 to TRBJ2-1; D perhaps matches TRBD1 (6 bases). V gave up 4 bases and J gave up 4 bases, with 12 bases separating them. The germline V gene encodes CDR1 SGHRS and CDR2 YFSETQ. The CDR3 is 14 amino acids. CDR3 region: CASSPVQGYNEQFF. In DNA, the CDR3 is TGCGCCAGCAGCCCGGTTCAGGGGTACAATGAGCAGTTCTTC.

This clone was seen a single time. CDR3 nucleotide sequence: TGTGCCAGCAGGGATAGCGGCAGTACAGATACGCAGTATTTT. It codes for CASRDSGSTDTQYF. The chain couples TRBV6-5 to TRBJ2-3, with D perhaps TRBD2 (6 bases). The CDR3 totals 14 residues. Trimming removed 6 bases from V and 3 bases from J, with 13 bases in between. Germline V gives CDR1 MNHEY, CDR2 SVGAGI.

The chain recombines TRBV5-4 with TRBJ1-4; the D gene is possibly TRBD1 (6 bases). Germline V CDR1 and CDR2: SGHNT, YYREEE (reference sequence). The CDR3 is 16 amino acids. With 2 bases removed from V and 0 bases from J, the gap between germline ends came to 11 bases. This CDR3 is CASSFGGQATNEKLFF. The CDR3 DNA reads TGTGCCAGCAGCTTCGGGGGGCAGGCAACTAATGAAAAACTGTTTTTT.

V is TRBV5-4 and J is TRBJ1-4; TRBD1 agrees at 8 bases. CDR1 and CDR2 from the germline V gene are SGHNT and YYREEE (reference sequence). After removal of 4 bases from V and 7 bases from J, the junction contained 15 bases not matched to a gene. The CDR3 totals 17 residues. In nucleotides, the CDR3 is TGTGCCAGCAGCCAAACAATTTTGGACAGGGATCCTGAAAAACTGTTTTTT. This codes for CASSQTILDRDPEKLFF.

For this clone: A junction boundary mismatches the germline segment, possibly from a read error. The V gene is TRBV7-7, the J gene TRBJ2-7; 9 bases fit TRBD1. Germline V gives CDR1 SSHAT, CDR2 FNYEAQ (reference sequence). CDR3 size: 14 residues. CDR3 sequence: CASSLGQGESEQYF. The CDR3, as DNA: TGTGCTAGCAGCCTGGGACAGGGAGAGTCCGAGCAGTACTTC.

The chain couples TRBV10-1 to TRBJ2-5, with 11 bases identical to TRBD2. The CDR3 loop spans 16 amino acids. The germline CDR1 and CDR2 sequences are WNHNN and SYGVQD (reference sequence). V dropped 5 bases and J dropped 10; count of bases not matched to a gene: 15. The chain's CDR3 is CASSRISGGAQLGQYF. The CDR3 DNA reads TGCGCCAGCAGTCGAATTAGCGGGGGGGCGCAGTTGGGCCAGTACTTC.

The J gene is TRBJ1-5, the V gene TRBV30, with 7 bases that match TRBD1. The V gene end was trimmed by 3 bases and the J gene end by 3 bases; junction bases not matched to a gene: 8. CDR3 length equals 15 residues. Germline CDR1 and CDR2: GTSNPN and SVGIG (reference sequence). The CDR3 here is CAWSHLGQINQPQHF. CDR3 DNA: TGTGCCTGGAGCCACTTGGGACAGATCAATCAGCCCCAGCATTTT.

The chain links TRBV10-3 to TRBJ2-2, with 8 bases identical to TRBD1. Germline V lookup: CDR1 ENHRY, CDR2 SYGVKD. Unmatched junction bases numbered 7, after V lost 3 bases and J lost 4 bases. The CDR3 runs 16 residues. The chain's CDR3 is CAISDKGQEFTGELFF. CDR3 DNA: TGTGCCATCAGTGATAAGGGACAGGAGTTCACCGGGGAGCTGTTTTTT.

This clone occurred once. This chain uses TRBV6-5 with TRBJ1-2; possible D gene TRBD1, 5 bases. The ends were cut back, 3 bases at V and 7 bases at J, with 18 bases in the middle. This CDR3 comprises 15 residues. Germline V gene data show CDR1 as MNHEY and CDR2 as SVGAGI. CDR3 coding DNA: TGTGCCAGCAGTTATCAGACCGAAGGGGTTGGTGGCTACACCTTC. It yields the protein CASSYQTEGVGGYTF.

This clone came up a few times. The chain carries TRBV4-1 and TRBJ1-1, with 9 positions matching TRBD1. The CDR3 is 14 amino acids. V lost 5 bases and J lost 5; bases outside the gene matches: 6. Germline CDR1 reads MGHRA; CDR2 reads YSYEKL. CDR3 protein: CASSKRQGETEAFF. As DNA, the CDR3 is TGCGCCAGCAGCAAGAGACAGGGGGAAACTGAAGCTTTCTTT.

The V and J genes are TRBV6-1 and TRBJ2-1; possible D gene TRBD2, 6 bases. Trimming took 7 bases from V and 2 from J, leaving 15 bases between them. Germline V gene sequence: CDR1 MNHNS, CDR2 SASEGT. The CDR3 loop spans 15 amino acids. Here the CDR3 reads CASKGWGVPYNEQFF. The DNA for the CDR3 is TGTGCCAGCAAGGGTTGGGGGGTCCCCTACAATGAGCAGTTCTTC.

The chain links TRBV15 to TRBJ2-3, with TRBD1 matching 8 bases. The CDR3 has 14 residues. Germline CDR1 LNHNV, CDR2 YYDKDF (reference sequence). The trim removed 7 bases at V and 0 bases at J, leaving 3 bases unmatched. The CDR3 here is CATTRGRSTDTQYF. As DNA, the CDR3 is TGTGCCACCACCAGGGGGCGAAGCACAGATACGCAGTATTTT.

J is TRBJ1-4 and V is TRBV10-3, with D uncertain. Trimming removed 0 bases from V and 0 bases from J, with 11 bases in between. Germline V lookup: CDR1 ENHRY, CDR2 SYGVKD. This CDR3 spans 17 amino acids. The DNA for the CDR3 is TGTGCCATCAGTGAGTCGCCGGGGTTCGCAACTAATGAAAAACTGTTTTTT. Its protein is CAISESPGFATNEKLFF.

The chain is built from TRBV30 and TRBJ2-1; no definite D call. Germline V lookup: CDR1 GTSNPN, CDR2 SVGIG (reference sequence). Trimming cost V 1 base and J 14 bases, with 24 bases left between them. The CDR3 length is 15 residues. The CDR3 DNA reads TGTGCCTGGAGTGACCCGGAGTCCGATCACATCTGGGAGTTCTTC. Translating it yields CAWSDPESDHIWEFF.

The gene calls are TRBV10-3 and TRBJ2-1, with a possible D match to TRBD2 (5 bases). Germline-derived CDR1 and CDR2 are ENHRY and SYGVKD. V lost 10 bases to trimming and J lost 5 bases, with 15 bases between them. The CDR3 is made up of 13 amino acids. This chain's CDR3 is CATHLYGDNEQFF. The CDR3, as DNA: TGTGCCACTCACTTATACGGGGACAATGAGCAGTTCTTC.

The V gene is TRBV6-6, the J gene TRBJ1-6; 7 bases match TRBD1. The CDR3 has 14 residues. The germline V gene has CDR1 MNHNY and CDR2 SVGAGI (reference sequence). The trim removed 2 bases at V and 5 bases at J, leaving 0 bases unmatched. The CDR3 spells CASSYTGDNSPLHF. DNA for the CDR3: TGTGCCAGCAGTTACACAGGGGATAATTCACCCCTCCACTTT.

The chain combines TRBV19 with TRBJ2-3, with 8 bases lining up with TRBD2. CDR3 size: 16 residues. V lost 3 bases and J lost 3; bases outside the gene matches: 8. Germline-derived CDR1 and CDR2 are LNHDA and SQIVND (reference sequence). The CDR3 is CASSIRLAGLTDTQYF. The CDR3 nucleotides are TGTGCCAGTAGTATTCGGTTAGCGGGACTTACAGATACGCAGTATTTT.

V is TRBV6-6 and J is TRBJ1-1; no firm D call. The CDR3 is made up of 13 amino acids. Germline lookup yields CDR1 MNHNY and CDR2 SVGAGI (reference sequence). V lost 2 bases and J lost 3, with 7 bases in between. CDR3 loop: CASSYARDTEAFF. CDR3 nucleotides: TGTGCCAGCAGTTACGCCCGAGACACTGAAGCTTTCTTT.

V usage is TRBV6-1 and J usage is TRBJ1-2, with 7 bases identical to TRBD1. The length of the CDR3 is 16 residues. Trimming removed 1 base from V and 4 bases from J; junction bases left unmatched: 9. Germline V gene lookup returns CDR1 MNHNS and CDR2 SASEGT. The CDR3 region is CASSEGWRGLAYGYTF. CDR3 DNA: TGTGCCAGCAGTGAAGGTTGGAGGGGGCTAGCCTATGGCTACACCTTC.